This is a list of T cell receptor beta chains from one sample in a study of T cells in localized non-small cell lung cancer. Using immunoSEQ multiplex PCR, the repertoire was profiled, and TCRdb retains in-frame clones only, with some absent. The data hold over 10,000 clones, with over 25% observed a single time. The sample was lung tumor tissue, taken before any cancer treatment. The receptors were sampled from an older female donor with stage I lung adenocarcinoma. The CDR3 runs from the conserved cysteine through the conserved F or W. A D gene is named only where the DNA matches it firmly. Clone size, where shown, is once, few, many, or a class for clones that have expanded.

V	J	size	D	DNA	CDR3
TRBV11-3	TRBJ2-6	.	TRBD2	TGTGCCAGCAGGGGACTAGCGGGAGGTACTGGGGCCAACGTCCTGACTTTC	CASRGLAGGTGANVLTF
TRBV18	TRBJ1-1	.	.	TGTGCCAGCTCACCTCGTCAGGGCCTGGCGGGGGCTTTCTTT	CASSPRQGLAGAFF
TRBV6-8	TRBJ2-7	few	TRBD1	TGTGCCAGCAGTTACTTGGGACAGGGAGGCGAGCAGTACTTC	CASSYLGQGGEQYF
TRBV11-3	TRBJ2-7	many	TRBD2	TGTGCCAGCAGCCTGAAAGCGGGGGTGAGAGTTGGCGAGCAGTACTTC	CASSLKAGVRVGEQYF
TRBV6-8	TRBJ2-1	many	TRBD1	TGTGCCAGCAGGCCCCGACAGGGGGCGCCAAGTGAGCAGTTCTTC	CASRPRQGAPSEQFF
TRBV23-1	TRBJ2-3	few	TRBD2	TGCGCCAGCAGCCAAGACGGGCTAGCGGGATCAGATACGCAGTATTTT	CASSQDGLAGSDTQYF
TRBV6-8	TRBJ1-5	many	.	TGTGCCAGCAGTTCAACCCCCTATCAGCCCCAGCATTTT	CASSSTPYQPQHF
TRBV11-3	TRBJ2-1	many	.	TGTGCCAGCAGCTTAGATCGGCGGATTTACAATGAGCAGTTCTTC	CASSLDRRIYNEQFF
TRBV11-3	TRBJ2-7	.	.	TGTGCCAGCAGCTTAGACAGGGGCTTCTCCTACGAGCAGTACTTC	CASSLDRGFSYEQYF
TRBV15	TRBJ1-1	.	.	TGTGCCACCAGCAGAGGTATAGTGGACACTGAAGCTTTCTTT	CATSRGIVDTEAFF
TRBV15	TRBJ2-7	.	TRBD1	TGTGCCACCAGGAGAGCATCTTACAGGGGCGTCAGGAACGAGCAGTACTTC	CATRRASYRGVRNEQYF
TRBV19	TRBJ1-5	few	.	TGTGCCAGTGCAGACAGGAATAGCAATCAGCCCCAGCATTTT	CASADRNSNQPQHF
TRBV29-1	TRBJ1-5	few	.	TGCAGCGTTGAGCGCGATGCGACAAATCAGCCCCAGCATTTT	CSVERDATNQPQHF
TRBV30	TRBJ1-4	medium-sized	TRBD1	TGTGCCTGGAGTGGACAGGGCGTTGAAAAACTGTTTTTT	CAWSGQGVEKLFF
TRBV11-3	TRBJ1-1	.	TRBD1	TGTGCCAGCAGCTCCAGGGGACAGGGGATTTCTGAAGCTTTCTTT	CASSSRGQGISEAFF
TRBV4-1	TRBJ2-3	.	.	TGCGCCAGCAGCCAAGATAACCGGGTTCCCCCCGCAGATACGCAGTATTTT	CASSQDNRVPPADTQYF
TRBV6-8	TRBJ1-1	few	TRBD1	TGTGCCATCAGGGACAGGGCGGGCACTGAAGCTTTCTTT	CAIRDRAGTEAFF
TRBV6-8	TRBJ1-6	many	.	TGTGCCAGCAGTGACGAAATAGGAGGCTCCTATAATTCACCCCTCCACTTT	CASSDEIGGSYNSPLHF
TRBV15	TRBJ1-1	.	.	TGTGCCACCAGCTCCAGAGGGGTCACACTGAACACTGAAGCTTTCTTT	CATSSRGVTLNTEAFF
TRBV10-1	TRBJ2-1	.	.	TGCGCCAGCCAGGGGAGTCTCTCCTACAATGAGCAGTTCTTC	CASQGSLSYNEQFF
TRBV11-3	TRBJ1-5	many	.	TGTGCCAGCAGCTTAGTGGGCTATAGCAATCAGCCCCAGCATTTT	CASSLVGYSNQPQHF
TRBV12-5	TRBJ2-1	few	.	TGTGCTAGTGCAGCCCCCAGGGAGGCCAATGAGCAGTTCTTC	CASAAPREANEQFF
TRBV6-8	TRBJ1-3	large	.	TGTGCCAGCAGCTCTACAGGGACGCGGGCAGATTTT	CASSSTGTRADF
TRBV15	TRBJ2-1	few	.	TGTGCCACCAGCATACGGGTGGGCTCCTACAATGAGCAGTTCTTC	CATSIRVGSYNEQFF
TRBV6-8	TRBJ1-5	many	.	TGTGCCAGCAGTTCAGGTCCAGGGGGCAATCAGCCCCAGCATTTT	CASSSGPGGNQPQHF
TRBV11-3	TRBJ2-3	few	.	TGTGCCAGCAGCTTAGGGAACAGGGAGACTGATACGCAGTATTTT	CASSLGNRETDTQYF
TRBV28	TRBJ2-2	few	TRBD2	TGTGCCAGCAATATAGCGGGAGTCCCCGGGGAGCTGTTTTTT	CASNIAGVPGELFF
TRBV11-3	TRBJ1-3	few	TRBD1	TGTGCCAGCAGCTCCCGGGACAGGGTTCAAGGAAACACCATATATTTT	CASSSRDRVQGNTIYF
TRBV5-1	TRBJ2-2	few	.	TGCGCCAGCAGCTCCGCAGGGAACACCGGGGAGCTGTTTTTT	CASSSAGNTGELFF
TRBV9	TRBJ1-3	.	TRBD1	TGTGCCAGCAGCGTAGGGGGCCGCCGGGACAGGGATGGTGGAAACACCATATATTTT	CASSVGGRRDRDGGNTIYF
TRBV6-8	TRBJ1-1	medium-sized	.	TGTGCCAGCAGTGCCTCCGGGGCTCTAGCTTTCTTT	CASSASGALAFF
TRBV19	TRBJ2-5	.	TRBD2	TGTGCCAGTAGAGGTAGCGGGGGCTCACAGTACTTC	CASRGSGGSQYF
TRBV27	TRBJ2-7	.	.	TGTGCCAGCAGTTTAGAATTGGGACGGACCTACGAGCAGTACTTC	CASSLELGRTYEQYF
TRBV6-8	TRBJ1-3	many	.	TGTGCCAGCAGTTACTCGATGGGGGGAAACACCATATATTTT	CASSYSMGGNTIYF
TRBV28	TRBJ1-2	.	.	TGTGCCAGCAGTTTACTTCGTGAGGGTAGGGGTGGCTACACCTTC	CASSLLREGRGGYTF
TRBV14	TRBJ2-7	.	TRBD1	TGTGCCAGCAGCCGAACAGGGGGCTACGAGCAGTACTTC	CASSRTGGYEQYF
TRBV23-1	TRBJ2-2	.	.	TGCGCCAGCAGCCAAGATAACAGGGACACCGGGGAGCTGTTTTTT	CASSQDNRDTGELFF
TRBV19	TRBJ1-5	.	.	TGTGCCAGTAGTATAACCGGGGGACGGATCGACCAGCCCCAGCATTTT	CASSITGGRIDQPQHF
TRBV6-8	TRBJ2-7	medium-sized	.	TGTGCCAGCAGTTACTTGGCAGTCGGCTCCTACGAGCAGTACTTC	CASSYLAVGSYEQYF
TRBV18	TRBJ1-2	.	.	TGTGCCAGCTCACCTGGAAGGGCCCCGTCTCTATCCAACACCTTC	CASSPGRAPSLSNTF
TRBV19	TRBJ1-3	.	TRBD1	TGTGCCAGTAGTATCCGAGGCTACGGACAGGGGGCATCTGGAAACACCATATATTTT	CASSIRGYGQGASGNTIYF
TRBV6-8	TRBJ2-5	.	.	TGTGCCAGCACCACGACAGGGAGGGAAGAGACCCAGTACTTC	CASTTTGREETQYF
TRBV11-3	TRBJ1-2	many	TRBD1	TGTGCCAGCAGCTTAGGGGGGACAGGGGTAGATGGCTACACCTTC	CASSLGGTGVDGYTF
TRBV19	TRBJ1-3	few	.	TGTGCCAGTAGTAAAACAGGCCTCTCTGGAAACACCATATATTTT	CASSKTGLSGNTIYF
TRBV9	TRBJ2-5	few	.	TGTGCCAGCAGCGTAGCGTCCTCGGGGACCCAGTACTTC	CASSVASSGTQYF
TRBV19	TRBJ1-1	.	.	TGTGCCAGTAGTATAGATGGGGGGTCTGAAGCTTTCTTT	CASSIDGGSEAFF
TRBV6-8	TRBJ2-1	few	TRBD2	TGTGCCATCAAAGAAACGGGAGGGGGTGAGCAGTTCTTC	CAIKETGGGEQFF
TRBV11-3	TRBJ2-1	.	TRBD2	TGTGCCAGCAGCTCCCGAGGACTAGCGGGAGACTACAATGAGCAGTTCTTC	CASSSRGLAGDYNEQFF